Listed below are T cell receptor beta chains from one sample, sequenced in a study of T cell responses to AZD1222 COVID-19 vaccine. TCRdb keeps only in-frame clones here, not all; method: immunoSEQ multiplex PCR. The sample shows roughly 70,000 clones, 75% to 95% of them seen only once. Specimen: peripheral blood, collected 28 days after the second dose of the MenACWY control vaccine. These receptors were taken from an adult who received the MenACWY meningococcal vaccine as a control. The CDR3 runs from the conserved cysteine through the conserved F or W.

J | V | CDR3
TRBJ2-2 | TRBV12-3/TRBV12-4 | CASSFPDTGELFF
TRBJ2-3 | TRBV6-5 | CASSKGVGTQYF
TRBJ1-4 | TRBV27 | CASRLRTATNEKLFF
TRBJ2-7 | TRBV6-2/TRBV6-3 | CASSPPADEQYF
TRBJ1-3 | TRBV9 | CASMQGSSGNTIYF
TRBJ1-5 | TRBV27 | CASSSRGNQPQHF
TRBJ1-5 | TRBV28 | CASSRTGAGQPQHF
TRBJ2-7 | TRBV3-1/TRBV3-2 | CASSRRAEVVYEQYF
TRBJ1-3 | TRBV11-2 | CASSPGQGGNTIYF
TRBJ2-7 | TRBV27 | CASSLVRGYEQYF
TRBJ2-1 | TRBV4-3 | CASSQGLAGNNEQFF
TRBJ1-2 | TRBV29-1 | CSVEGGQGNSYTF
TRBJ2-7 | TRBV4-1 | CASSPERAFEQYF
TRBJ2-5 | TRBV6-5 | CASSTGLGETQYF
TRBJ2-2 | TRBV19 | CASSLGQRTGELFF
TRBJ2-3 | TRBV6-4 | CASSDIGGIADTQYF
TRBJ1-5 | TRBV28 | CASSYGNSNQPQHF
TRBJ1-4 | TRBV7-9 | CASSPGREEEKLFF
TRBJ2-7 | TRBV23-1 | CASSHPDPYEQYF
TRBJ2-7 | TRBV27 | CASSSEMGHIYEQYF
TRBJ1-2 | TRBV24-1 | CATRAGTDYGYTF
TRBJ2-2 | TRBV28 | CASGSTGQAGELFF
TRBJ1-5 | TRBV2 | CASSAGFNQPQHF
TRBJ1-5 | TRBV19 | CASSSQIGNQPQHF
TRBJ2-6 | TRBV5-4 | CASSRQVSSGANVLTF
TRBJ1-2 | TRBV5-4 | CASSLGQPNYGYTF
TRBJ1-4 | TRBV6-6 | CASSGGHYEKLFF
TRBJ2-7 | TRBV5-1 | CASSPVQGGNEQYF
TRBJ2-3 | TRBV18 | CASSIGTSTDTQYF
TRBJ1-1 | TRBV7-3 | CASSLNWGFQEAFF
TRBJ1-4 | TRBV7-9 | CASSLGTVDEKLFF
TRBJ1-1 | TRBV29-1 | CSVGRTANTEAFF
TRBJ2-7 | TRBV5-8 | CASSLETAEQYF
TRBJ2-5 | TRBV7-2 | CASSLQRTSSETQYF
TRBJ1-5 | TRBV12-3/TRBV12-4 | CASSSGQPQHF
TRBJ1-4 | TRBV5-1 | CASRVTGGEDEKLFF
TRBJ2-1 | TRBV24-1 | CATSDNYNEQFF
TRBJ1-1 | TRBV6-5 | CASRGGLQGNTEAFF
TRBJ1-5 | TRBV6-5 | CASRSRQGGNQPQHF
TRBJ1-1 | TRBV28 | CASSPSRGNVEAFF
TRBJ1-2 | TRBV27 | CASSLGLGQPNYGYTF
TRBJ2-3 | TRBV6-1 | CASSSQRGPADTQYF
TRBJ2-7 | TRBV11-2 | CASSSFRSLARVDEQYF
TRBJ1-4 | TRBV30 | CAFQVRGRSATNEKLFF
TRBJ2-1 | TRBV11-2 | CASSPGGYPHSYNEQFF
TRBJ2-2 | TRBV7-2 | CASSLGPANTGELFF
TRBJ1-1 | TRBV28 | CASQTPGLNTEAFF
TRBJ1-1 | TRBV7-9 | CASSPTGIEAFF
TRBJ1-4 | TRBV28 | CASSPGGGGEKLFF
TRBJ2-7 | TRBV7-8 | CASSPGQGPSYEQYF
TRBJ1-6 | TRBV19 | CASSVGGVSPLHF
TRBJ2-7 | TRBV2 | CASSVDRGHYEQYF
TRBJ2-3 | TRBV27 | CASSPPPTRRVTDTQYF